This TCR beta chain was recorded in a study of blood T cell repertoires in COVID-19. Study overall: The samples span acute and convalescent COVID-19 from the United States, Italy and Spain.

As handled by the study authors: Scientists estimated how many nucleated cells there were by amplifying reference gene primers. Here immunoSEQ multiplex PCR was the method, and the copy in TCRdb shows in-frame clones only, minus some. From that table come the V and J calls and clone size; the DNA was used to work out D and trimming. The sample includes about 240,000 clones, roughly 80% seen only once; the top ten take more than 8%. Germline CDR1 is ENHRY and CDR2 is SYGVKD. Trimming cost V 5 bases and J 0 bases; bases outside gene matches: 7. CDR3 size: 15 residues. This TCR derives from a woman of 80 years or more with acute or convalescent COVID-19. Material: peripheral blood. V and J are TRBV10-3 and TRBJ2-7, with 7 bases identical to TRBD1. In nucleotides, the CDR3 is TGTGCCATCAGTTTCGGACAGGCCGACTCCTACGAGCAGTACTTC. Amino acid sequence: CAISFGQADSYEQYF.